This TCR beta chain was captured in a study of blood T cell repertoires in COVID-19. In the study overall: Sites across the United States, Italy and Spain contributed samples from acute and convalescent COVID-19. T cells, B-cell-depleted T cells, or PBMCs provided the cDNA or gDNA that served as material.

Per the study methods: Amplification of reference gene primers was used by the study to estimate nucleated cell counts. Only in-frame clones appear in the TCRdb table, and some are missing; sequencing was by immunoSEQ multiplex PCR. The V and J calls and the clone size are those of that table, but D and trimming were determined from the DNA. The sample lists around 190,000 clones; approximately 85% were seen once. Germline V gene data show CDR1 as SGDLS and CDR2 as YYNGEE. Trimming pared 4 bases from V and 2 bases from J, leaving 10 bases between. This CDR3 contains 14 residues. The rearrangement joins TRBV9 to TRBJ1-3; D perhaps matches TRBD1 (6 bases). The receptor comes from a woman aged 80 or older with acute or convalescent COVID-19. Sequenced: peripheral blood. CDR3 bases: TGTGCCAGCAGCCCCCAGGGGACTGGAAACACCATATATTTT. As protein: CASSPQGTGNTIYF.